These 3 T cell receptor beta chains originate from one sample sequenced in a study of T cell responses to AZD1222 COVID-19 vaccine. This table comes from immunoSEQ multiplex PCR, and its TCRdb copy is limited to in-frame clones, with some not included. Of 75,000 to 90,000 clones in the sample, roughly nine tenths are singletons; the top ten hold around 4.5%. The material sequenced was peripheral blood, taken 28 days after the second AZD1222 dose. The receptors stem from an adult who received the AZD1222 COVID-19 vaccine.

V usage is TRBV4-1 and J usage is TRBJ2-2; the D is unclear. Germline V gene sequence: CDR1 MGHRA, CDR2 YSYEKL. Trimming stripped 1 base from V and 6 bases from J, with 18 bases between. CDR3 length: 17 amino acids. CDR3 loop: CASSQGWFSVGSGELFF. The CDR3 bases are TGCGCCAGCAGCCAAGGGTGGTTCAGCGTGGGGTCCGGGGAGCTGTTTTTT.

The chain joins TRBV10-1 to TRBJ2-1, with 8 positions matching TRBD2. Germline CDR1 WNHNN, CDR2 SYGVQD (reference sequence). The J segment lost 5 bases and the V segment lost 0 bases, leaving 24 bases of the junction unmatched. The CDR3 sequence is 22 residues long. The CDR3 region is CASSESNRLPYREGPQDNEQFF. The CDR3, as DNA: TGCGCCAGCAGTGAGTCGAATAGGTTGCCCTATCGGGAGGGCCCTCAGGACAATGAGCAGTTCTTC.

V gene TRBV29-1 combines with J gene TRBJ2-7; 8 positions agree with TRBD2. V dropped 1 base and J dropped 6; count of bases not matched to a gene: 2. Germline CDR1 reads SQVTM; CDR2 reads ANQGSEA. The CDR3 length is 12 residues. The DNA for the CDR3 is TGCAGCGTTGAAGGAGCGGGAGTCGAGCAGTACTTC. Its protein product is CSVEGAGVEQYF.